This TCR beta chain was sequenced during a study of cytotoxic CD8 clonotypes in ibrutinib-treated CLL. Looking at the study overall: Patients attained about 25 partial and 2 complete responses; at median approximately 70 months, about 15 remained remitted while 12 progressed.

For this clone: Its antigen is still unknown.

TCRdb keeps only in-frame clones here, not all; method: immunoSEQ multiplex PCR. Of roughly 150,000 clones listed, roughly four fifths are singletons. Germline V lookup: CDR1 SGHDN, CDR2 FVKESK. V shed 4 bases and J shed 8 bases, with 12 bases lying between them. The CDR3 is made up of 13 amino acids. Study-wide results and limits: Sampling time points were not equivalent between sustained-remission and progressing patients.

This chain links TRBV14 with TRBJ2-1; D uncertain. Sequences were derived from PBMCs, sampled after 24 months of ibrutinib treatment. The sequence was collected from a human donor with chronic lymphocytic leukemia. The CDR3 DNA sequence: TGTGCCAGCAGCCGGCACAGTTTCGATGAGCAGTTCTTC. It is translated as CASSRHSFDEQFF.